This T cell receptor beta chain stems from a study of control samples from healthy donors and cancer patients. To note about this clone: Compared with germline, one end of the junction differs, possibly owing to a read error. The sample has other DNA sequences that encode this CDR3 too.

This table comes from immunoSEQ multiplex PCR, and its TCRdb copy is limited to in-frame clones, with some not included. Of about 85,000 clones in the sample, roughly 89% were seen once. Germline V gene data show CDR1 as MNHEY and CDR2 as SVGAGI. The CDR3 totals 13 residues. This chain uses TRBV6-5 with TRBJ1-1, with TRBD1 as a possible D gene (5 bases). Specimen: blood. The TCR originated in a woman aged 60-75 years in good health. The CDR3 coding sequence is TGTGCCAGCAGGTTCTGGGGGAACACTGAGGCTTTCTTT. It codes for CASRFWGNTEAFF.